Following are 7 T cell receptor beta chains from one sample sequenced in a study of OX40 agonist ivuxolimab in advanced cancers. Libraries were prepared by immunoSEQ multiplex PCR; TCRdb keeps only in-frame clonotypes and omits some of them. The sample gives tens of thousands of clones, around 76% of which show up once; roughly 20% is in the top ten. The starting material was CD4+ or CD8+ T cells sorted from blood, obtained in a trial of the OX40 agonist ivuxolimab. These receptors originate from an adult with an advanced solid tumor such as melanoma, head and neck, liver or kidney cancer.

CDR3 in DNA: TGTGCCAGCAGCAGGGACAGAGCCTACGAGCAGTACTTC. Translation gives CASSRDRAYEQYF. The chain is built from TRBV7-9 and TRBJ2-7, with 7 positions matching TRBD1. This CDR3 has 13 amino acids. Germline lookup yields CDR1 SEHNR and CDR2 FQNEAQ (reference sequence). J was trimmed by 2 bases and V by 5 bases; bases with no gene match: 3.

This chain joins TRBV9 and TRBJ2-1; 8 bases match TRBD2. J gave up 5 bases and V 3 bases, and 4 bases lay outside the gene matches. This CDR3 spans 14 amino acids. From germline, CDR1 is SGDLS and CDR2 YYNGEE. CDR3 DNA sequence: TGTGCCAGCAGCGGAACGGGGGGGAACAATGAGCAGTTCTTC. This codes for CASSGTGGNNEQFF. Full variable domain (outside the CDR3, taken from reference TRBV9 and TRBJ2-1): DSGVTQTPKHLITATGQRVTLRCSPRSGDLSVYWYQQSLDQGLQFLIQYYNGEERAKGNILERFSAQQFPDLHSELNLSSLELGDSALYFCASSGTGGNNEQFFGPGTRLTVL.

Remarks on this clone: Other DNA sequences in this sample translate to the same CDR3. This chain uses TRBV7-9 with TRBJ2-3; D is unresolved. There are 12 residues in the CDR3. V shed 5 bases and J shed 3 bases, with 6 bases lying between them. Looked up from germline, CDR1 is SEHNR and CDR2 is FQNEAQ (reference sequence). The DNA for the CDR3 is TGTGCCAGCAGCGGGGTGACAGATACGCAGTATTTT. It translates to CASSGVTDTQYF.

The rearrangement uses TRBV6-6 and TRBJ2-2; TRBD2 might be the D (5 bases). Germline V gene lookup returns CDR1 MNHNY and CDR2 SVGAGI (reference sequence). The length of the CDR3 is 14 residues. V was trimmed by 11 bases and J by 7 bases, leaving 20 bases between them. CDR3 nucleotide sequence: TGTGCCTCCAATCCCCCCGGGGTGAGCGGGGAGCTGTTTTTT. Translation gives CASNPPGVSGELFF.

The V and J genes are TRBV7-8 and TRBJ2-1; 7 nucleotides match TRBD1. Trimming cost V 5 bases and J 6 bases; bases outside gene matches: 4. Germline CDR1 is SGHVS and CDR2 is FQNEAQ. The CDR3 contains 13 residues. The CDR3 reads CASSKTGTNEQFF. CDR3 coding DNA: TGTGCCAGCAGCAAGACAGGGACCAATGAGCAGTTCTTC.

The chain employs TRBV2 and TRBJ2-5, with D maybe TRBD2 (7 bases). The CDR3 is 17 amino acids. V lost 0 bases to trimming and J lost 0 bases, with 14 bases between them. The germline CDR1 and CDR2 sequences are SNHLY and FYNNEI. The CDR3 sequence: CASSEAGGGLHQETQYF. CDR3 sequence (DNA): TGTGCCAGCAGTGAAGCGGGAGGGGGGCTGCACCAAGAGACCCAGTACTTC.

The genes are TRBV11-2 and TRBJ2-5; 8 nucleotides agree with TRBD2. The germline V gene has CDR1 SGHAT and CDR2 FQNNGV. V lost 5 bases, J lost 3 bases, and 8 bases stayed unmatched. The CDR3 spans 15 residues. The CDR3 nucleotides read TGTGCCAGCAGCACCACTAGCGGTTCAGAAGAGACCCAGTACTTC. Amino acids: CASSTTSGSEETQYF.